Listed here are 17 T cell receptor beta chains from one sample, sequenced in a study of shared clonotypes between healthy human individuals. Sequenced by immunoSEQ multiplex PCR; TCRdb stores in-frame clones only, minus some. The table lists roughly 1,500,000 clones, 98% of them singletons. Sequencing was carried out using naive CD4+ T cells sorted from blood. Subset: CD45RA+ positively selected. The receptors derive from a man younger than 45 in good health.

The chain links TRBV6-4 to TRBJ2-3; a possible D gene is TRBD2 (5 bases). The V gene's germline CDR1 is MRHNA and CDR2 SNTAGT. The V and J ends lost 0 bases and 2 bases respectively, with 9 bases between them. This CDR3 region has 15 residues. The CDR3 sequence is CASSDSRANTDTQYF. As DNA, the CDR3 is TGTGCCAGCAGTGACTCGAGGGCTAACACAGATACGCAGTATTTT.

This chain links TRBV14 with TRBJ2-3, with TRBD2 matching 9 bases. This CDR3 comprises 17 residues. Unmatched junction bases numbered 10, after V lost 2 bases and J lost 4 bases. Germline V lookup: CDR1 SGHDN, CDR2 FVKESK. The CDR3 nucleotides are TGTGCCAGCAGCCAAAGGGCCCGGACTAGCGCGGCAGATACGCAGTATTTT. Translated: CASSQRARTSAADTQYF.

This clone was recorded once. The chain uses TRBV6-1 and TRBJ1-1; D uncertain. V was cut by 7 bases and J by 1 base, with 4 bases left in between. There are 11 residues in the CDR3. Looked up from germline, CDR1 is MNHNS and CDR2 is SASEGT. The CDR3 nucleotides are TGTGCCAGCATAAAGAACACTGAAGCTTTCTTT. Protein sequence: CASIKNTEAFF.

This clone appeared once. V gene TRBV7-2 combines with J gene TRBJ2-1, with D unclear. V was shortened by 1 base and J by 0 bases, with 7 bases between the two germline ends. Germline assignment: CDR1 SGHTA and CDR2 FQGNSA. The CDR3 has 15 residues. As DNA, the CDR3 is TGTGCCAGCAGCTTAGATAGTCGCTCCTACAATGAGCAGTTCTTC. Translating gives CASSLDSRSYNEQFF.

This chain uses TRBV2 with TRBJ2-7, with D uncertain. The germline CDR1 and CDR2 sequences are SNHLY and FYNNEI. CDR3 length: 14 residues. Trimming cost V 4 bases and J 0 bases, with 10 bases left between them. The CDR3 reads CASSVGQSSYEQYF. Here the CDR3 DNA reads TGTGCCAGCAGTGTCGGCCAGAGCTCCTACGAGCAGTACTTC.

Here the CDR3 DNA reads TGTGCCAGCAGTTTATGGGGCGGGCCGAGAGCTAATGAAAAACTGTTTTTT. Its protein product is CASSLWGGPRANEKLFF. This rearrangement joins TRBV28 to TRBJ1-4; D is uncertain. From germline, CDR1 is MDHEN and CDR2 SYDVKM. V was clipped by 0 bases and J by 3 bases, with 14 bases between them. The CDR3 runs to 17 residues.

The chain recombines TRBV5-1 with TRBJ2-7; 7 bases are a match to TRBD1. After removal of 4 bases from V and 3 bases from J, the junction contained 7 bases not matched to a gene. Per the germline V gene, CDR1 is SGHRS and CDR2 is YFSETQ. CDR3 length: 14 residues. This chain's CDR3 is CASSQQGQNYEQYF. CDR3 coding DNA: TGCGCCAGCAGCCAACAGGGACAGAACTACGAGCAGTACTTC.

V is TRBV5-1 and J is TRBJ2-2; tentatively, D is TRBD2 (6 bases). Germline loops: CDR1 SGHRS, CDR2 YFSETQ. CDR3 length: 13 residues. Trimming took off 4 bases at V and 8 bases at J, with 12 bases between the two ends. The CDR3 spells CASSQTGDGELFF. The CDR3 bases are TGCGCCAGCAGCCAGACGGGGGATGGGGAGCTGTTTTTT.

The rearrangement uses TRBV13 and TRBJ2-1; 8 bases agree with TRBD2. V trimming: 7 bases; J trimming: 5 bases; junction bases outside the gene matches: 10. The length of the CDR3 is 15 residues. CDR1 and CDR2 (germline): PRHDT, FYEKMQ (reference sequence). This chain's CDR3 is CASTQRGLVNNEQFF. In DNA, the CDR3 is TGTGCCAGCACCCAACGGGGACTAGTAAACAATGAGCAGTTCTTC.

The rearrangement joins TRBV5-1 to TRBJ2-3; 7 bases map to TRBD2. V lost 5 bases and J lost 2; bases outside the gene matches: 5. Germline CDR1 SGHRS, CDR2 YFSETQ. The CDR3 loop spans 14 amino acids. The CDR3 is CASSDRDYTDTQYF. As DNA, the CDR3 is TGCGCCAGCAGTGACCGGGACTACACAGATACGCAGTATTTT.

The rearrangement links TRBV18 to TRBJ2-2, with 7 bases matching TRBD2. The CDR3 is 16 residues long. Unmatched junction bases numbered 8, after V lost 2 bases and J lost 5 bases. Germline values: CDR1 KGHSH, CDR2 LQKENI. CDR3 in amino acids: CASSPDKTGGTGELFF. The CDR3 DNA follows: TGTGCCAGCTCACCAGACAAGACGGGGGGAACCGGGGAGCTGTTTTTT.

This clone has a single count. The chain uses TRBV4-3 and TRBJ1-3; D not resolved. The germline gives CDR1 LGHNA, CDR2 YSLEER. This CDR3 spans 13 amino acids. With 0 bases removed from V and 15 bases from J, the gap between germline ends came to 15 bases. In DNA form, the CDR3 reads TGCGCCAGCAGCCAAGATTTATCTTTAGGACGATATTTT. This encodes CASSQDLSLGRYF.

The rearrangement uses TRBV19 and TRBJ2-2, with D possibly being TRBD2 (5 bases). The CDR3 loop spans 18 amino acids. Trimming removed 4 bases from V and 3 bases from J, with 21 bases in between. CDR1 and CDR2 from the germline V gene are LNHDA and SQIVND (reference sequence). The DNA of the CDR3 is TGTGCCAGTAGTAGCTGGGCGATTGAAGAGAGGGACACCGGGGAGCTGTTTTTT. Amino acids: CASSSWAIEERDTGELFF.

This clone occurred once. The J gene is TRBJ2-1, the V gene TRBV5-4; possibly TRBD1 or TRBD2 for D (6 bases each). The germline V and J ends were trimmed by 3 bases and 3 bases, with 16 bases remaining between them. Germline CDR1 and CDR2: SGHNT and YYREEE (reference sequence). The CDR3 length is 16 residues. CDR3 sequence reads: CASSSGGGTLYNEQFF. In DNA form, the CDR3 reads TGTGCCAGCAGCTCCGGTGGCGGGACACTCTACAATGAGCAGTTCTTC.

The J gene is TRBJ1-1, the V gene TRBV27, with 8 bases matching TRBD1. J was trimmed by 4 bases and V by 5 bases; bases with no gene match: 9. Germline CDR1 and CDR2: MNHEY and SMNVEV (reference sequence). This CDR3 spans 15 amino acids. The CDR3 region has the DNA TGTGCCAGCAGTGAACTCACAGGGGGGACCACTGAAGCTTTCTTT. It yields the protein CASSELTGGTTEAFF.

The chain carries TRBV6-1 and TRBJ2-3, with D unclear. CDR1 is MNHNS and CDR2 is SASEGT in the germline V gene. CDR3 length: 12 residues. Trimming pared 8 bases from V and 11 bases from J, leaving 17 bases between. CDR3 DNA: TGTGCCAGCGGGCCTTACGAGTACGGGCAGTATTTT. Its translation: CASGPYEYGQYF.

The V and J genes are TRBV11-2 and TRBJ1-2; D may be TRBD1 (5 bases). CDR1 SGHAT and CDR2 FQNNGV come from the germline V gene. CDR3 length: 13 residues. The V and J ends lost 3 bases and 2 bases respectively, with 7 bases between them. The CDR3 DNA follows: TGTGCCAGCAGCTTGGGGGTCAACTATGGCTACACCTTC. Protein: CASSLGVNYGYTF.